This T cell receptor (beta chain) came from a study of blood T cell repertoires in COVID-19. At the level of the study: Collection of acute and convalescent COVID-19 samples took place in the United States, Italy and Spain.

This clone has only one observation. V lost 0 bases, J lost 5 bases, and 10 bases lay in between. In germline, CDR1 is KGHSH, CDR2 LQKENI. There are 14 residues in the CDR3. Method: immunoSEQ multiplex PCR; TCRdb's copy keeps in-frame clones and lacks some. The table records about 250,000 clones, roughly 83% of them present only once. The sequence derives from a woman of 80 years or more with COVID-19, enrolled during active disease. The chain recombines TRBV18 with TRBJ2-5; the D gene is possibly TRBD2 (5 bases). Sequencing was carried out using peripheral blood. The CDR3 DNA reads TGTGCCAGCTCACCACCGTTACTAGTCGAGACCCAGTACTTC. It is translated as CASSPPLLVETQYF.